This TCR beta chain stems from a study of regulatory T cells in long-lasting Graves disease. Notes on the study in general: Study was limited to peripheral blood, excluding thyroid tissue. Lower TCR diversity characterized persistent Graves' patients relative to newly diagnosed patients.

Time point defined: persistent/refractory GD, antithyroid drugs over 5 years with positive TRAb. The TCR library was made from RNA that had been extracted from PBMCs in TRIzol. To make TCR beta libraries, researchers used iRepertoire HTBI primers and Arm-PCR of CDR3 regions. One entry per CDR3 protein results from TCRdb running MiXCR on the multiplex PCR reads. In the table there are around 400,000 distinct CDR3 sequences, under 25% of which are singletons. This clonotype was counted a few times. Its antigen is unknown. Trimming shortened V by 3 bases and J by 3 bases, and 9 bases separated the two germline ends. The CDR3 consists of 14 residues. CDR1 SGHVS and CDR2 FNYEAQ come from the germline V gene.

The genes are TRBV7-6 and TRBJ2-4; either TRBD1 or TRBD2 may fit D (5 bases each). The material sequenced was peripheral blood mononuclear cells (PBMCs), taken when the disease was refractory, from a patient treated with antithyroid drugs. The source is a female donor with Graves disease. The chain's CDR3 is CASSLRGDKNIQYF. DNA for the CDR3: TGTGCCAGCAGCTTGAGAGGGGACAAAAACATTCAGTACTTC.